This section outlines one TCR beta chain sequence together with its context. Its antigen is undetermined. These data come from a study of CD8 T cells in Susac syndrome. Reverse transcription of roughly 0.5 to 1 ug RNA used random hexamers. TCRdb itself ran the immunoSEQ multiplex PCR reads through MiXCR, one entry per CDR3 protein. This repertoire shows approximately 200,000 distinct CDR3 sequences, approximately 94% found once; its top ten account for about 0.093%. Both CD4+ and CD8+ T cells were negatively isolated, and TEMRA cells underwent FACS enrichment. The CDR3 is 15 residues long. Per the germline V gene, CDR1 is MDHEN and CDR2 is SYDVKM. The trim removed 3 bases at V and 11 bases at J, leaving 11 bases unmatched. Study-wide results and limits: The TCR sequencing and HLA analysis in the study involved a relatively small number of individuals, as the study acknowledged.

The TCR sequence derives from a human donor with multiple sclerosis. This chain joins TRBV28 and TRBJ2-1; the match to TRBD1 covers 9 bases. Sequenced input: CD4+ T cells from PBMCs. DNA of the CDR3: TGTGCCAGCAGTTTTGCGAGACTCACAGGGGGCAAGCAGTTCTTC. Translating gives CASSFARLTGGKQFF.